The rows below give T cell receptor beta chains drawn from one sample of a study of OX40 agonist ivuxolimab in advanced cancers. Clones were sequenced by immunoSEQ multiplex PCR, and TCRdb holds only the in-frame ones, with some missing. This sample yields tens of thousands of clones, of which roughly 86% are seen a single time; roughly 1.1% belongs to the top ten. Sequenced here: CD4+ or CD8+ T cells sorted from blood, sampled in a trial of the OX40 agonist ivuxolimab. Receptors originate from an adult with an advanced solid tumor such as melanoma, head and neck, liver or kidney cancer. Both conserved end residues are part of each CDR3. The D gene is left open where the match is weak. A row's size may be missing; if present it is once, few, many or a size class.

j_call d_call cdr3_length clone_size v_call cdr3_nt cdr3_aa
TRBJ1-4 NA 16 NA TRBV7-2 TGTGCCAGCAGCAAATCAGGGACCAAAGCTGGGGAAAAACTGTTTTTT CASSKSGTKAGEKLFF
TRBJ1-2 NA 12 NA TRBV29-1 TGCAGCGCCGGGGACAAGAACTATGGCTACACCTTC CSAGDKNYGYTF
TRBJ2-5 NA 16 NA TRBV2 TGTGCCAGCAGTGCCGCGAAAGACAGTCAATGGGAGACCCAGTACTTC CASSAAKDSQWETQYF
TRBJ1-6 NA 15 NA TRBV6-6 TGTGCCAGCAGTGAGACCCGAGGCGGTAATTCACCCCTCCACTTT CASSETRGGNSPLHF
TRBJ2-1 TRBD1 18 NA TRBV5-4 TGTGCCAGCAGCACTGCTCCGAGGGACAGGATAATCCGGCATGAGCAGTTCTTC CASSTAPRDRIIRHEQFF
TRBJ2-5 TRBD1 16 NA TRBV15 TGTGCCACCAGCCCCGACGGACAGGGTTTGACAGAGACCCAGTACTTC CATSPDGQGLTETQYF
TRBJ2-6 NA 19 NA TRBV5-6 TGTGCCAGCACCAGGGGGTTCGGCGGGGCATACTCTGGGGCCAACGTCCTGACTTTC CASTRGFGGAYSGANVLTF
TRBJ2-1 TRBD1 16 NA TRBV19 TGTGCCAGTAGTCCCTGGGACAGGGCGGGTTACAATGAGCAGTTCTTC CASSPWDRAGYNEQFF
TRBJ2-7 TRBD1 13 NA TRBV7-9 TGTGCCAGCAGCCTCACAGGGGTAGGCGAGCAGTACTTC CASSLTGVGEQYF
TRBJ2-7 NA 14 NA TRBV14 TGTGCCAGCAGCCAATTTACGGGGCGGGGAGAGCAGTACTTC CASSQFTGRGEQYF
TRBJ2-3 TRBD2 14 NA TRBV5-5 TGTGCCAGCAGCTCCGGGGGGGCTGGAGATACGCAGTATTTT CASSSGGAGDTQYF
TRBJ2-3 TRBD2 15 NA TRBV10-1 TGCGCCAGCAGTGGAGCGGGGGGCCTCAGAGATACGCAGTATTTT CASSGAGGLRDTQYF
TRBJ1-1 NA 13 NA TRBV18 TGTGCCAGCTCACCCGGGGGGAACACTGAAGCTTTCTTT CASSPGGNTEAFF
TRBJ2-1 NA 15 once TRBV5-1 TGCGCCAGCAGCCCTATTGGCCTTAGTAATAATGAGCAGTTCTTC CASSPIGLSNNEQFF
TRBJ2-3 NA 15 NA TRBV5-4 TGTGCCAGCAGAATAGGGGGGCCAGACACAGATACGCAGTATTTT CASRIGGPDTDTQYF
TRBJ1-4 TRBD1 14 NA TRBV11-2 TGTGCCAGCAGCGTGGGACAGGGCAGAGAAAAACTGTTTTTT CASSVGQGREKLFF
TRBJ1-3 NA 13 NA TRBV25-1 TGTGCCAGCAGTAAGAAAACTGGAAACACCATATATTTT CASSKKTGNTIYF
TRBJ1-1 NA 15 NA TRBV30 TGTGCCTGGAGGGGTCAGTGGGGGCTGAACACTGAAGCTTTCTTT CAWRGQWGLNTEAFF
TRBJ2-1 NA 14 NA TRBV19 TGTGCCAGTAGTATTCAGACCCCTTGGGATGAGCAGTTCTTC CASSIQTPWDEQFF
TRBJ1-3 TRBD1 14 NA TRBV6-5 TGTGCCAGCTGTCACAGACAGGGGGAAAACACCATATATTTT CASCHRQGENTIYF
TRBJ2-4 NA 13 NA TRBV19 TGTGCCAGTAGCCTAACCACCTCGGGCATTCAGTACTTC CASSLTTSGIQYF
TRBJ1-1 TRBD1 13 once TRBV11-2 TGTGCCAGCAGCCGCGGACAGGTAATTGAAGCTTTCTTT CASSRGQVIEAFF
TRBJ2-7 NA 15 NA TRBV5-5 TGTGCCAGCAGCTTGGGCCTCGGGTTGTCCTACGAGCAGTACTTC CASSLGLGLSYEQYF
TRBJ1-1 NA 15 NA TRBV7-3 TGTGCCAGCAGCCCAACAGGGTTGGGGAACACTGAAGCTTTCTTT CASSPTGLGNTEAFF
TRBJ1-5 NA 15 NA TRBV6-1 TGTGCCAGCAGTTCTAGGGGAAGGGACGATCAGCCCCAGCATTTT CASSSRGRDDQPQHF
TRBJ2-5 NA 13 NA TRBV7-2 TGTGCCAGCAGCCGAGGGGTTGTAGAGACCCAGTACTTC CASSRGVVETQYF
TRBJ1-1 NA 16 few TRBV5-1 TGCGCCAGCAGCTTGCCCCGGTCGGGGGGGAGCACTGAAGCTTTCTTT CASSLPRSGGSTEAFF
TRBJ1-1 TRBD1 16 NA TRBV25-1 TGTGCCAGCAGCAGGGACAGGGGGAACATGAACACTGAAGCTTTCTTT CASSRDRGNMNTEAFF
TRBJ1-2 NA 14 NA TRBV6-5 TGTGCCAGCAGTCCCACAGGTGACACATATGGCTACACCTTC CASSPTGDTYGYTF
TRBJ1-3 TRBD1 17 NA TRBV19 TGTGCCAGTAGTAGAGCTGCGGGACAGAGCTCTGGAAACACCATATATTTT CASSRAAGQSSGNTIYF
TRBJ1-1 NA 14 few TRBV19 TGTGCCAGTAGTATCTGGGGGGCCAGCACTGAAGCTTTCTTT CASSIWGASTEAFF
TRBJ2-7 NA 14 NA TRBV27 TGTGCCAGCAGCGTGGTAACAGGGTTGAACGAGCAGTACTTC CASSVVTGLNEQYF
TRBJ1-1 TRBD1 17 NA TRBV14 TGTGCCAGCAGCCCCATAGCCCGGACAGGGAGGAACACTGAAGCTTTCTTT CASSPIARTGRNTEAFF
TRBJ2-2 NA 15 NA TRBV6-5 TGTGCCAGCAGACCCGACCGGACTTACACCGGGGAGCTGTTTTTT CASRPDRTYTGELFF
TRBJ2-5 TRBD2 12 NA TRBV6-5 TGTGCCACCGGGGGGGCCAGCAAGACCCAGTACTTC CATGGASKTQYF
TRBJ1-1 NA 13 NA TRBV2 TGTGCCAGCGAAACAGGTTGGGGCACTGAAGCTTTCTTT CASETGWGTEAFF
TRBJ2-7 NA 12 few TRBV19 TGTGCCAGTAGTCTTCAGGGGTACGAGCAGTACTTC CASSLQGYEQYF
TRBJ2-3 NA 14 NA TRBV2 TGTGCCAGCAGGAGGGGCAGGTTCACAGATACGCAGTATTTT CASRRGRFTDTQYF
TRBJ1-1 NA 15 NA TRBV5-1 TGCGCCAGCAGCTTGGAGTGGGGATCCCACACTGAAGCTTTCTTT CASSLEWGSHTEAFF
TRBJ1-5 TRBD1 14 NA TRBV19 TGTGCCAGTAGTCTGGGACAGGGATGGCAGCCCCAGCATTTT CASSLGQGWQPQHF
TRBJ1-3 TRBD1 17 NA TRBV7-2 TGTGCCAGCAGCCTAAGCACCGGGACAGGGGTTGGAAACACCATATATTTT CASSLSTGTGVGNTIYF
TRBJ1-2 NA 15 NA TRBV18 TGTGCCAGCTCACCCGCAGGGGTAGGGGGCTATGGCTACACCTTC CASSPAGVGGYGYTF
TRBJ2-1 TRBD1 13 NA TRBV19 TGTGCCAGTAGACAGGGGGGTACCCATGAGCAGTTCTTC CASRQGGTHEQFF
TRBJ1-2 NA 11 NA TRBV10-2 TGCGCCAGCAGTGAGTCGGGTGGCTACACCTTC CASSESGGYTF
TRBJ1-1 TRBD1 14 NA TRBV27 TGTGCCAGCAGTTTCCGGGACAGGGCCACTGAAGCTTTCTTT CASSFRDRATEAFF
TRBJ1-1 NA 14 NA TRBV19 TGTGCCAGTAGTAAAGGGGCGCTGAACACTGAAGCTTTCTTT CASSKGALNTEAFF
TRBJ2-7 TRBD2 15 NA TRBV7-2 TGTGCCAGCAGCTTACCCGGGCTAGCGGGGGACGAGCAGTACTTC CASSLPGLAGDEQYF
TRBJ1-5 TRBD1 14 once TRBV27 TGTGCCAGCAGTTTGGGACAGGGTCATCAGCCCCAGCATTTT CASSLGQGHQPQHF
TRBJ2-3 TRBD1 15 NA TRBV6-1 TGTGCCAGCAGCCGGGACAGGGCAAACACAGATACGCAGTATTTT CASSRDRANTDTQYF
TRBJ1-1 NA 15 NA TRBV4-1 TGCGCCAGCAGCCAAGGGCAGGGCCCGAACACTGAAGCTTTCTTT CASSQGQGPNTEAFF
TRBJ2-5 NA 15 NA TRBV18 TGTGCCAGCTCCCTCGGGGTAGCGGCCCAAGAGACCCAGTACTTC CASSLGVAAQETQYF